This T cell receptor beta chain was sequenced in a study of cytomegalovirus exposure and HLA in healthy donors (dated by TCRdb to the late 2010s). Looking at the study overall: According to a later analysis, one platform produced both the roughly 120 validation repertoires and the 550 to 800 repertoires of the first cohort. To predict cytomegalovirus infection status, the study combined high-throughput TCR immunosequencing, statistical association of individual TCRs with disease status, and machine learning. The aim of the study was to test whether cataloging public T cell receptors could identify signatures of past pathogen exposure. Along with the approximately 620-subject first cohort, a separate validation cohort of over a hundred different subjects was used. Broader findings and caveats from the paper: In vitro tests confirmed that a few of the cytomegalovirus-associated TCR beta chains recognize cytomegalovirus antigens. Cytomegalovirus status was reported to be diagnosed by the classifier with high specificity and sensitivity in both the original and validation cohorts. Across donors, most TCR sequences were observed very rarely, whereas some public TCRs were present in many individuals. A later analysis found that TCRs clustered in the first cohort also tended to co-occur in the 120 validation repertoires, with more than 90% of cluster scores above 0. It was suggested by the authors that the approach could potentially be generalized to other disease states and immunological phenotypes. All 120 or so repertoires were used to score co-occurrence in the validation cohort in a later analysis, because that analysis had no HLA typing for the cohort. A total of some 180 TCR beta chains were listed by the study as associated with cytomegalovirus.

The donors belonged to the validation cohort of under 150 subjects, which was separate from the roughly 670-subject first cohort. Libraries were built with the immunoSEQ multiplex PCR assay. As for the original processing: To diagnose cytomegalovirus status from the catalog of TCR beta chain sequences, a statistical classification framework was built. TCRdb limited this immuneACCESS table to in-frame rearrangements with V and J called. A share of clones is missing; checked studies link under half to unresolved V genes, and the rest is unexplained. From that table come the V and J calls and clone size; the DNA was used to work out D and trimming. The sample table shows about 58,000 clones, and roughly 90% are seen once. More than 1% of the sample is in the top ten clones. Trimming removed 6 bases from V and 2 bases from J; the gene matches leave 8 bases unexplained. The CDR3 has 15 amino acids, counting the end cysteine and phenylalanine. Solely the CDR3 DNA is kept, with 45 bases framed from the first base. CDR1 MNHNS and CDR2 SASEGT are derived from the germline V gene.

As regards this clone: Its antigen is unknown. No quality values exist for individual bases; no much larger clone is one base distant.

In this chain, TRBV6-1 is recombined with TRBJ2-7, with 9 bases matching TRBD2. The clonotype originates from a man between 18 and 35 years old in good health and CMV-seronegative. The sample consisted of PBMCs. The CDR3 is CASRGPTSGPYEQYF. The nucleotide sequence reads TGTGCCAGCAGAGGACCGACTAGCGGCCCCTACGAGCAGTACTTC.